Shown below are 19 T cell receptor beta chains from a single sample sequenced in a study of cytomegalovirus exposure and HLA in healthy donors. Use of 60 Vbeta and 13 Jbeta primers characterized the PCR. Profiling relied on immunoSEQ multiplex PCR, and the TCRdb table lists in-frame clones only, not all of them. The repertoire holds approximately 170,000 clones, with around three quarters as singletons. The specimen sequenced was PBMCs. These receptors were collected from a woman in her forties or fifties in good health and CMV-seronegative.

J is TRBJ2-1 and V is TRBV9, with 9 bases aligning to TRBD1. CDR1 and CDR2 from the germline V gene are SGDLS and YYNGEE. Trimming removed 4 bases from V and 9 bases from J; junction bases left unmatched: 11. This CDR3 comprises 15 residues. CDR3 loop: CASSPRDRADGEQFF. Written as DNA, the CDR3 is TGTGCCAGCAGCCCGAGGGACAGGGCAGACGGTGAGCAGTTCTTC.

The rearrangement uses TRBV7-8 and TRBJ1-5; tentative D call: TRBD1 (6 bases). The CDR3 is made up of 18 amino acids. Trimming took 1 base from V and 4 from J, leaving 20 bases between them. The germline gives CDR1 SGHVS, CDR2 FQNEAQ. CDR3 amino acids: CASSLVGIRGTQNQPQHF. The CDR3 DNA sequence: TGTGCCAGCAGCTTAGTGGGTATTAGGGGGACACAGAATCAGCCCCAGCATTTT.

The chain carries TRBV28 and TRBJ1-2; no firm D call. Germline-derived CDR1 and CDR2 are MDHEN and SYDVKM. This CDR3 region has 16 residues. Trimming left V 5 bases short and J 2 bases short, with 18 bases between. CDR3 in amino acids: CASSPSAIHGNYGYTF. In DNA form, the CDR3 reads TGTGCCAGCAGTCCATCAGCCATACACGGGAACTATGGCTACACCTTC.

CDR3 region: CASSHSGTPWNEQFF. CDR3 sequence (DNA): TGTGCCAGCAGTCATAGCGGGACCCCTTGGAATGAGCAGTTCTTC. V gene TRBV28 combines with J gene TRBJ2-1, with 8 bases aligning to TRBD2. Germline CDR1 MDHEN, CDR2 SYDVKM. The CDR3 is 15 residues long. The V gene end was trimmed by 5 bases and the J gene end by 7 bases; junction bases not matched to a gene: 10.

The chain employs TRBV10-3 and TRBJ1-2; 10 nucleotides line up with TRBD1. Trimming removed 6 bases from V and 8 bases from J; junction bases left unmatched: 6. This CDR3 has 13 amino acids. The germline V gene has CDR1 ENHRY and CDR2 SYGVKD. CDR3 loop: CAISRQGADGYTF. As DNA, the CDR3 is TGTGCCATCAGCAGACAGGGGGCAGACGGCTACACCTTC.

The chain carries TRBV9 and TRBJ2-7; TRBD1 aligns across 7 bases. Germline loops: CDR1 SGDLS, CDR2 YYNGEE. The CDR3 runs to 14 residues. After removal of 1 base from V and 6 bases from J, the junction contained 7 bases not matched to a gene. CDR3 loop: CASSVKSAGGEQYF. The CDR3 nucleotides are TGTGCCAGCAGCGTAAAGTCGGCAGGGGGCGAGCAGTACTTC.

The V call is TRBV5-5, the J call TRBJ1-4, with D unresolved. The CDR3 consists of 13 residues. From germline, CDR1 is SGHKS and CDR2 YYEKEE (reference sequence). The V end was cut by 0 bases, the J end by 8 bases, with 8 bases between. The CDR3 region is CASSLGAQEKLFF. CDR3 DNA: TGTGCCAGCAGCTTGGGGGCCCAGGAAAAACTGTTTTTT.

For the CDR3, the DNA is TGTGCCAGCAGCGATACATCGAACACCGGGGAGCTGTTTTTT. It encodes CASSDTSNTGELFF. This rearrangement joins TRBV6-4 to TRBJ2-2; D is unresolved. Trimming shortened V by 6 bases and J by 0 bases, and 8 bases separated the two germline ends. Germline CDR1 and CDR2: MRHNA and SNTAGT. The CDR3 runs 14 residues.

This clone came up a few times. The chain is built from TRBV28 and TRBJ2-1, with a weak D call TRBD1 (6 bases). Trimming took off 6 bases at V and 12 bases at J, with 15 bases between the two ends. The CDR3 totals 12 residues. CDR1 and CDR2 (germline): MDHEN, SYDVKM. The CDR3 loop reads CASSRGGVGQFF. As DNA, the CDR3 is TGTGCCAGCAGCCGAGGGGGAGTCGGGCAGTTCTTC.

The chain employs TRBV5-6 and TRBJ1-1; D remains ambiguous. Germline V gene lookup returns CDR1 SGHDT and CDR2 YYEEEE. The CDR3 runs to 16 residues. V dropped 4 bases and J dropped 4 bases, with 20 bases sitting between them. The CDR3 DNA follows: TGTGCCAGCAGCACATCCGGGAGGACTGCCGTCACTGAAGCTTTCTTT. It encodes CASSTSGRTAVTEAFF.

The V gene is TRBV5-6, the J gene TRBJ2-5, with D perhaps matching TRBD1 (5 bases). Germline V gives CDR1 SGHDT, CDR2 YYEEEE. There are 15 residues in the CDR3. With 0 bases removed from V and 3 bases from J, the gap between germline ends came to 12 bases. The chain's CDR3 is CASSLATVGEETQYF. CDR3 in DNA: TGTGCCAGCAGCTTGGCCACAGTAGGGGAAGAGACCCAGTACTTC.

Comments on this clone: This sample includes further DNA sequences coding for the same CDR3. This rearrangement joins TRBV19 to TRBJ1-2, with 8 bases identical to TRBD1. V trimming: 3 bases; J trimming: 4 bases; junction bases outside the gene matches: 4. Germline V gene lookup returns CDR1 LNHDA and CDR2 SQIVND (reference sequence). The CDR3 loop spans 14 amino acids. This CDR3 reads CASSMQGASYGYTF. The DNA of the CDR3 is TGTGCCAGTAGTATGCAGGGGGCGAGCTATGGCTACACCTTC.

V usage is TRBV4-3 and J usage is TRBJ2-1; no clear D gene. V was shortened by 0 bases and J by 3 bases, with 12 bases between the two germline ends. This CDR3 is 16 amino acids long. Germline V gene sequence: CDR1 LGHNA, CDR2 YSLEER. The CDR3 sequence: CASSQDLSPLYNEQFF. The CDR3 bases are TGCGCCAGCAGCCAAGATCTGAGTCCGCTCTACAATGAGCAGTTCTTC.

V usage is TRBV5-1 and J usage is TRBJ1-1; 9 nucleotides match TRBD1. The CDR3 extends over 15 amino acids. Unmatched junction bases numbered 5, after V lost 4 bases and J lost 1 base. CDR1 and CDR2 from the germline V gene are SGHRS and YFSETQ. CDR3: CASSIGQGRNTEAFF. The CDR3 DNA follows: TGCGCCAGCAGCATAGGACAGGGGAGGAACACTGAAGCTTTCTTT.

This clone was seen a few times. The chain combines TRBV6-6 with TRBJ2-1; D gene ambiguous. This CDR3 is built from 12 residues. In germline, CDR1 is MNHNY, CDR2 SVGAGI (reference sequence). Trimming removed 8 bases from V and 5 bases from J, with 10 bases in between. DNA of the CDR3: TGTGCCAGCGGTGGGCAAGACAATGAGCAGTTCTTC. Its protein is CASGGQDNEQFF.

The V gene is TRBV6-5, the J gene TRBJ1-3; maybe TRBD1 (6 bases). The CDR3 consists of 16 residues. Germline CDR1 is MNHEY and CDR2 is SVGAGI. V lost 2 bases and J 4 bases, leaving 15 bases between the germline ends. The CDR3 bases are TGTGCCAGCAGTTACCTACCTCAGGGGAACGGAAACACCATATATTTT. It is translated as CASSYLPQGNGNTIYF.

This clone turned up a few times. The V call is TRBV5-1, the J call TRBJ1-2, with 9 bases lining up with TRBD1. This CDR3 contains 15 residues. With V trimmed by 7 bases and J by 0 bases, 7 bases remained unmatched. Per germline, CDR1 SGHRS and CDR2 YFSETQ. The CDR3 loop is CASGADRGPNYGYTF. The DNA of the CDR3 is TGCGCCAGCGGAGCGGACAGGGGCCCTAACTATGGCTACACCTTC.

This clone was detected a few times. The genes are TRBV6-1 and TRBJ1-2, with a weak D call TRBD1 (5 bases). This CDR3 has 16 amino acids. Germline CDR1 MNHNS, CDR2 SASEGT. V dropped 1 base and J dropped 6 bases, with 18 bases sitting between them. CDR3 DNA sequence: TGTGCCAGCAGTGAAGGTCGGGGGAGGAGGTCCGATGGCTACACCTTC. It translates to CASSEGRGRRSDGYTF.

This chain links TRBV19 with TRBJ2-4, with D possibly TRBD1 on 6 matching bases. Germline V gene data show CDR1 as LNHDA and CDR2 as SQIVND (reference sequence). The CDR3 extends over 14 amino acids. Trimming stripped 9 bases from V and 5 bases from J, with 17 bases between. This CDR3 is CASRNRASENIQYF. The CDR3, as DNA: TGTGCCAGCAGAAACAGGGCCTCCGAAAACATTCAGTACTTC.